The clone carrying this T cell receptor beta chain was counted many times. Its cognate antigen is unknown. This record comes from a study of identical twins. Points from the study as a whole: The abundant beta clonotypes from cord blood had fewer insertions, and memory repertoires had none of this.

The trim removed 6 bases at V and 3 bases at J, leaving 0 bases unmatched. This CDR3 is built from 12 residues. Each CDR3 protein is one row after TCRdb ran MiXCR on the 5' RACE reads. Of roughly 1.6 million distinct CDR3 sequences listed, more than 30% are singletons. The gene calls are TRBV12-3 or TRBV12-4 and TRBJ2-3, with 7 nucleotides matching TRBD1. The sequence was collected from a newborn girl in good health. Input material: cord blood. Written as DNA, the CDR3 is TGTGCCAGCAGGGGACAGACAGATACGCAGTATTTT. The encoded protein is CASRGQTDTQYF.